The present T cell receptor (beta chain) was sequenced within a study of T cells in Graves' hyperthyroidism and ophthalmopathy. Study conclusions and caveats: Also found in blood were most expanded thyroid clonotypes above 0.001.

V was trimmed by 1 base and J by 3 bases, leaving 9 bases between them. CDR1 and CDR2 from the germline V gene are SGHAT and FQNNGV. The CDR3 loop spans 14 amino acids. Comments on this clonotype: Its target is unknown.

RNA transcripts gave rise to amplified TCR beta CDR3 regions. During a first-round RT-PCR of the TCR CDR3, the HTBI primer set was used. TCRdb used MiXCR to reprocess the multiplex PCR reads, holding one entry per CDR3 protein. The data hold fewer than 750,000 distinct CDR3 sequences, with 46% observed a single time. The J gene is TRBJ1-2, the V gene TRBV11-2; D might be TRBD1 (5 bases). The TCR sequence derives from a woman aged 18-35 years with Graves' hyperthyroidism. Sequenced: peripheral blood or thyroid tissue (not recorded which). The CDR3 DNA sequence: TGTGCCAGCAGCTTAGTTATGGGGGACTATGGCTACACCTTC. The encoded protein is CASSLVMGDYGYTF.